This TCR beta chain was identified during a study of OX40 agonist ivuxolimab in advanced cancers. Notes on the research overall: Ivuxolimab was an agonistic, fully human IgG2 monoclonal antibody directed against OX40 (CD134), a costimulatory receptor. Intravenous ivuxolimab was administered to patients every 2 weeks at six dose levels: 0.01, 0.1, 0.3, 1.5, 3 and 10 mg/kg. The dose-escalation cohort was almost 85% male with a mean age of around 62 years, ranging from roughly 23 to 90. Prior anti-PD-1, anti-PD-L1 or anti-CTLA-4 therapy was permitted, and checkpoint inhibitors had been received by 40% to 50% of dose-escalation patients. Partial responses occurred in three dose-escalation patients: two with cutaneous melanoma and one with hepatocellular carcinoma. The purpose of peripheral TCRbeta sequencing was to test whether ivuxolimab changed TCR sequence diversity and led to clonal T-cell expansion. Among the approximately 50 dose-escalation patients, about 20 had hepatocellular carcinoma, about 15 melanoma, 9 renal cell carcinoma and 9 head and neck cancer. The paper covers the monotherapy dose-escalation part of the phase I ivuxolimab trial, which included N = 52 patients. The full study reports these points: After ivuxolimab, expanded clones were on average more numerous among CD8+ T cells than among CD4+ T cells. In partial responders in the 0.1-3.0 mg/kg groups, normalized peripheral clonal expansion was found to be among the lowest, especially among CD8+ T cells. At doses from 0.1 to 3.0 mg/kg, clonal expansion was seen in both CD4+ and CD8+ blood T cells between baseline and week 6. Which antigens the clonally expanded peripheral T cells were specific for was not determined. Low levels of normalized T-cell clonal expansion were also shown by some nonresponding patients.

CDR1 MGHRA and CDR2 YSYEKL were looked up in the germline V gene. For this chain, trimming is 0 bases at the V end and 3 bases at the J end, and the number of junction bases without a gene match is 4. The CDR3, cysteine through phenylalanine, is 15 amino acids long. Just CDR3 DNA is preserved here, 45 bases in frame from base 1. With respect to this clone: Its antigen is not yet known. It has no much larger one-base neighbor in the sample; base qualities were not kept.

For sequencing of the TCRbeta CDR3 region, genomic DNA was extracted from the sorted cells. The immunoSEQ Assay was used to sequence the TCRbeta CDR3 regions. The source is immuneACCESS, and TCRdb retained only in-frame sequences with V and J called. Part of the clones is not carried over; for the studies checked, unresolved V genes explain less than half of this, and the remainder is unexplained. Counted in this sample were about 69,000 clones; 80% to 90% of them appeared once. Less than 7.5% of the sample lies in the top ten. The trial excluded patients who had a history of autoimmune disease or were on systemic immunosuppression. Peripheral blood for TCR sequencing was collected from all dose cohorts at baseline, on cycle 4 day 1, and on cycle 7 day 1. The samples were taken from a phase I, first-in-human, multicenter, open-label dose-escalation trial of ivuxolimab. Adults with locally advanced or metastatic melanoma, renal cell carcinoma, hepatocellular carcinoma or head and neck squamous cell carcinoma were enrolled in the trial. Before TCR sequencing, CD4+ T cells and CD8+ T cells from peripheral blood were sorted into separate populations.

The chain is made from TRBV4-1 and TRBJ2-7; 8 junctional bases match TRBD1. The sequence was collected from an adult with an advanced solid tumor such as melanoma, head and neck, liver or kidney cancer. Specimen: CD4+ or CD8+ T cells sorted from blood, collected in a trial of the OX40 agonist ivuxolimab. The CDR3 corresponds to CASSQEDREFYEQYF. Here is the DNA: TGCGCCAGCAGCCAAGAGGACAGGGAATTCTACGAGCAGTACTTC.